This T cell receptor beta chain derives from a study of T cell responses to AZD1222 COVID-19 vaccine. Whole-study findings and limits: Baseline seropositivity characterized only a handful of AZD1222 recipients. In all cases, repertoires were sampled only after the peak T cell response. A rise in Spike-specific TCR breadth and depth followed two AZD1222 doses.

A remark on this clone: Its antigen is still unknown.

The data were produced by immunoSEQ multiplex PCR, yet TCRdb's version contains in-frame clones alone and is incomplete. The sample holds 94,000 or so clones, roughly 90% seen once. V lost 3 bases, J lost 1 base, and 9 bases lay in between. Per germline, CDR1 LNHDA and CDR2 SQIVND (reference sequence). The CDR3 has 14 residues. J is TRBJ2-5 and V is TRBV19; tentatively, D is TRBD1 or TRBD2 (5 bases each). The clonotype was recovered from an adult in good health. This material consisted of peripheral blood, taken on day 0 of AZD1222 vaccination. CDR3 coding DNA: TGTGCCAGTAGTATTGGGGGATCCCAAGAGACCCAGTACTTC. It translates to CASSIGGSQETQYF.